Following are 24 T cell receptor beta chains from one sample sequenced in a study of control samples from healthy donors and cancer patients. Sequencing used immunoSEQ multiplex PCR; TCRdb keeps in-frame clones, though not all of them. The repertoire includes some 150,000 clones, approximately 92% of them detected once, and approximately 3.4% sits in the top ten. The sequenced sample consisted of blood. These receptors were obtained from a man aged 25-45 years in good health.

Only a few counts were recorded for this clone. The rearrangement links TRBV11-2 to TRBJ2-1; D is unresolved. The CDR3 is made up of 17 amino acids. The V and J ends lost 1 base and 7 bases respectively, with 20 bases between them. The V gene's germline CDR1 is SGHAT and CDR2 FQNNGV. The CDR3 DNA follows: TGTGCCAGCAGCTTAGGTTCCGGCAGACTTACGAAGAATGAGCAGTTCTTC. Amino acid sequence: CASSLGSGRLTKNEQFF.

The chain joins TRBV25-1 to TRBJ2-1, with D perhaps assigned TRBD1 or TRBD2 (5 bases each). Germline CDR1 and CDR2: MGHDK and SYGVNS. Trimming pared 6 bases from V and 5 bases from J, leaving 17 bases between. This CDR3 contains 15 residues. CDR3 amino acids: CASRGPGLRDNEQFF. The CDR3, as DNA: TGTGCCAGCAGGGGCCCGGGGCTCAGGGACAATGAGCAGTTCTTC. Drawing the rest from reference TRBV25-1 and TRBJ2-1, the complete variable domain is EADIYQTPRYLVIGTGKKITLECSQTMGHDKMYWYQQDPGMELHLIHYSYGVNSTEKGDLSSESTVSRIRTEHFPLTLESARPSHTSQYLCASRGPGLRDNEQFFGPGTRLTVL.

The genes are TRBV19 and TRBJ1-3; 9 bases agree with TRBD1. V was clipped by 3 bases and J by 4 bases; unmatched bases: 7. The CDR3 totals 16 residues. CDR1 and CDR2 from the germline V gene are LNHDA and SQIVND (reference sequence). The CDR3 sequence: CASSIQTGTGGNTIYF. The CDR3 DNA follows: TGTGCCAGTAGTATTCAGACCGGGACAGGGGGAAACACCATATATTTT. The complete variable domain, with remaining parts taken from reference TRBV19 and TRBJ1-3, reads DGGITQSPKYLFRKEGQNVTLSCEQNLNHDAMYWYRQDPGQGLRLIYYSQIVNDFQKGDIAEGYSVSREKKESFPLTVTSAQKNPTAFYLCASSIQTGTGGNTIYFGEGSWLTVV.

The V gene is TRBV10-2, the J gene TRBJ1-6, with 9 bases that match TRBD1. The CDR3 runs to 13 residues. With 4 bases clipped from V and 10 bases from J, the junction kept 2 bases outside the gene matches. The germline gives CDR1 WSHSY, CDR2 SAAADI. The CDR3 here is CASSGQGGSPLHF. As DNA, the CDR3 is TGCGCCAGCAGTGGACAGGGGGGCTCACCCCTCCACTTT.

The chain couples TRBV7-9 to TRBJ2-2; D is unclear. This CDR3 is built from 16 residues. The V end lost 3 bases, the J end lost 3 bases, and 14 bases lay between the germline ends. The germline V gene encodes CDR1 SEHNR and CDR2 FQNEAQ (reference sequence). The CDR3 spells CASSFRRVQDTGELFF. The CDR3 DNA follows: TGTGCCAGCAGCTTCAGAAGAGTTCAGGACACCGGGGAGCTGTTTTTT.

V gene TRBV9 combines with J gene TRBJ1-2; D is undetermined. The CDR3 loop spans 12 amino acids. The V end lost 9 bases, the J end lost 5 bases, and 14 bases lay between the germline ends. Germline-derived CDR1 and CDR2 are SGDLS and YYNGEE. CDR3 sequence: CATSDLAYGYTF. The DNA of the CDR3 is TGTGCCACTTCAGATCTGGCGTATGGCTACACCTTC.

The V and J genes are TRBV7-3 and TRBJ2-3; TRBD1 might be the D (6 bases). The V end was cut by 2 bases, the J end by 2 bases, with 14 bases between. The CDR3 covers 16 residues. Germline-derived CDR1 and CDR2 are SGHTA and FQGTGA. Here the CDR3 reads CASSLGTGMPTDTQYF. The CDR3 DNA sequence: TGTGCCAGCAGCTTAGGTACAGGGATGCCCACAGATACGCAGTATTTT. Filled out from reference TRBV7-3 and TRBJ2-3, the complete variable domain reads GAGVSQTPSNKVTEKGKYVELRCDPISGHTALYWYRQSLGQGPEFLIYFQGTGAADDSGLPNDRFFAVRPEGSVSTLKIQRTERGDSAVYLCASSLGTGMPTDTQYFGPGTRLTVL.

V usage is TRBV6-5 and J usage is TRBJ2-7, with 8 bases matching TRBD1. There are 13 residues in the CDR3. The trim removed 6 bases at V and 2 bases at J, leaving 3 bases unmatched. Germline V gene lookup returns CDR1 MNHEY and CDR2 SVGAGI. The CDR3: CASSRDRTYEQYF. The CDR3, as DNA: TGTGCCAGCAGCCGGGACAGGACCTACGAGCAGTACTTC.

This chain uses TRBV6-5 with TRBJ1-2; TRBD1 is a possible D gene (6 bases). The germline V gene encodes CDR1 MNHEY and CDR2 SVGAGI. V lost 5 bases, J lost 7 bases, and 17 bases lay in between. This CDR3 has 14 amino acids. The CDR3 bases are TGTGCCAGCAGTAGTGACAGGTTGGCGGGTGGCTACACCTTC. It specifies CASSSDRLAGGYTF.

The chain carries TRBV28 and TRBJ1-2, with 8 bases identical to TRBD1. CDR3 size: 16 residues. Germline assignment: CDR1 MDHEN and CDR2 SYDVKM. Trimming took 3 bases from V and 2 from J; bases not matched to a gene: 8. In nucleotides, the CDR3 is TGTGCCAGCAGTTTGACAGGGGCCCGACAAAACTATGGCTACACCTTC. This sequence encodes CASSLTGARQNYGYTF.

The J gene is TRBJ2-7, the V gene TRBV6-5; no reliable D call. This CDR3 is built from 11 residues. Trimming shortened V by 6 bases and J by 2 bases, and 5 bases separated the two germline ends. Germline V gene data show CDR1 as MNHEY and CDR2 as SVGAGI. CDR3 bases: TGTGCCAGCAGCTTCGCCTACGAGCAGTACTTC. Encoded protein: CASSFAYEQYF.

This clone was observed a few times. The chain joins TRBV7-8 to TRBJ1-5; 9 nucleotides match TRBD1. V trimming: 1 base; J trimming: 1 base; junction bases outside the gene matches: 8. The germline V gene encodes CDR1 SGHVS and CDR2 FQNEAQ. The CDR3 is 18 amino acids. CDR3 DNA sequence: TGTGCCAGCAGCTTAGTAAAGGACAGGGGATGGAGCAATCAGCCCCAGCATTTT. As protein: CASSLVKDRGWSNQPQHF.

This rearrangement joins TRBV7-6 to TRBJ2-2; TRBD1 matches 9 bases. Trimming cost V 4 bases and J 1 base; bases outside gene matches: 7. The CDR3 has 17 amino acids. Per germline, CDR1 SGHVS and CDR2 FNYEAQ. CDR3 coding DNA: TGTGCCAGCAGCTATCTACCGGGACAGGGGAACACCGGGGAGCTGTTTTTT. It specifies CASSYLPGQGNTGELFF. The whole variable domain, remainder taken from reference TRBV7-6 and TRBJ2-2, is GAGVSQSPRYKVTKRGQDVALRCDPISGHVSLYWYRQALGQGPEFLTYFNYEAQQDKSGLPNDRFSAERPEGSISTLTIQRTEQRDSAMYRCASSYLPGQGNTGELFFGEGSRLTVL.

The gene calls are TRBV19 and TRBJ1-5, with D tentatively TRBD1 (5 bases). Germline V gene data show CDR1 as LNHDA and CDR2 as SQIVND (reference sequence). Trimming removed 1 base from V and 3 bases from J, with 13 bases in between. The CDR3 has 16 residues. CDR3 sequence reads: CASSIAAAGPNQPQHF. The CDR3 DNA is TGTGCCAGTAGTATAGCGGCGGCAGGGCCCAATCAGCCCCAGCATTTT.

The chain is built from TRBV9 and TRBJ1-6; a possible D gene is TRBD1 (5 bases). CDR3 length: 16 amino acids. Trimming removed 4 bases from V and 9 bases from J, with 20 bases in between. CDR1 and CDR2 from the germline V gene are SGDLS and YYNGEE. The CDR3 spells CASSPHGRGESSPLHF. As DNA, the CDR3 is TGTGCCAGCAGCCCCCACGGGAGGGGAGAAAGTTCACCCCTCCACTTT.

CDR3 amino acids: CASSFFNTYEQYF. DNA for the CDR3: TGTGCCAGCAGTTTCTTTAACACCTACGAGCAGTACTTC. The gene calls are TRBV12-3 or TRBV12-4 and TRBJ2-7; D gene unclear. The length of the CDR3 is 13 residues. V lost 3 bases and J 2 bases, leaving 8 bases between the germline ends.

The chain uses TRBV19 and TRBJ1-5; D unclear. The CDR3 has 17 amino acids. Trimming stripped 1 base from V and 0 bases from J, with 13 bases between. Germline V gene sequence: CDR1 LNHDA, CDR2 SQIVND (reference sequence). CDR3 DNA sequence: TGTGCCAGTAGTATAGGGTGGGCCCCCTATAGCAATCAGCCCCAGCATTTT. Residues: CASSIGWAPYSNQPQHF.

The V call is TRBV21-1, the J call TRBJ1-2. TRBV21-1 counts as a pseudogene. CDR3 length: 14 amino acids. CDR3 DNA sequence: TGTGCCAGCAGCAATAGGAAGGGGGAGGGTGGCTACACCTTC. This encodes CASSNRKGEGGYTF.

The J gene is TRBJ2-7, the V gene TRBV5-5; D unresolved. V was clipped by 0 bases and J by 2 bases, with 12 bases between them. The CDR3 is 15 amino acids. The germline gives CDR1 SGHKS, CDR2 YYEKEE (reference sequence). Written as DNA, the CDR3 is TGTGCCAGCAGCTTGGGCCTCCTCCAAACCTACGAGCAGTACTTC. Protein sequence: CASSLGLLQTYEQYF.

This clone was seen a single time. The chain has TRBV29-1 and TRBJ2-3, with 7 bases that match TRBD2. Trimming removed 8 bases from V and 3 bases from J; junction bases left unmatched: 8. Germline values: CDR1 SQVTM, CDR2 ANQGSEA. The CDR3 spans 13 residues. This chain's CDR3 is CSSRTSGTDTQYF. In DNA form, the CDR3 reads TGCAGCTCCCGGACTAGTGGGACAGATACGCAGTATTTT.

Only one count was recorded for this clone. The chain carries TRBV7-9 and TRBJ1-1; D uncertain. Germline CDR1 reads SEHNR; CDR2 reads FQNEAQ (reference sequence). V lost 2 bases and J 0 bases, leaving 1 base between the germline ends. The CDR3 is 12 amino acids. CDR3 sequence (DNA): TGTGCCAGCAGCTTACTGAACACTGAAGCTTTCTTT. This sequence encodes CASSLLNTEAFF.

The chain links TRBV29-1 to TRBJ1-1; possible D gene TRBD1, 5 bases. CDR1 SQVTM and CDR2 ANQGSEA come from the germline V gene. The CDR3 covers 12 residues. Trimming removed 6 bases from V and 7 bases from J, with 15 bases in between. The CDR3 region is CSVVPQGNEAFF. The CDR3 DNA reads as TGCAGCGTCGTACCCCAGGGAAATGAAGCTTTCTTT.

The rearrangement links TRBV27 to TRBJ1-2; 8 bases match TRBD1. The trim removed 5 bases at V and 6 bases at J, leaving 5 bases unmatched. The CDR3 covers 13 residues. Germline V gene lookup returns CDR1 MNHEY and CDR2 SMNVEV (reference sequence). The CDR3: CASSPDRGHGYTF. CDR3 nucleotide sequence: TGTGCCAGCAGTCCTGACAGGGGACATGGCTACACCTTC.

This clone was detected a few times. The chain has TRBV19 and TRBJ1-1, with D possibly being TRBD1 (6 bases). Trimming removed 1 base from V and 4 bases from J, with 13 bases in between. The CDR3 runs 15 residues. CDR1 is LNHDA and CDR2 is SQIVND in the germline V gene (reference sequence). DNA for the CDR3: TGTGCCAGTAGTATAGTAGGGGGTAGAGGCACTGAAGCTTTCTTT. This gives the protein CASSIVGGRGTEAFF.